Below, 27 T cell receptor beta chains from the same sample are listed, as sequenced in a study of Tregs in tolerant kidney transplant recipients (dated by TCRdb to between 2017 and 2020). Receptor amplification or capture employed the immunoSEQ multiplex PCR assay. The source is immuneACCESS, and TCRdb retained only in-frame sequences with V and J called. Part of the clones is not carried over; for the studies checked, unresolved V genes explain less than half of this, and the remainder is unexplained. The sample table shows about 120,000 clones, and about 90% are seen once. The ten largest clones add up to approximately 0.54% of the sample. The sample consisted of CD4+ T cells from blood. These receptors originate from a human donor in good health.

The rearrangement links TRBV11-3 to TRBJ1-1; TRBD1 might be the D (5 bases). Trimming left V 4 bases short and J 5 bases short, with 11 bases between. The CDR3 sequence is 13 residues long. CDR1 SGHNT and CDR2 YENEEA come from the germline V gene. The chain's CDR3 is CASSSREGTEAFF. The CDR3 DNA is TGTGCCAGCAGCTCCCGAGAGGGGACTGAAGCTTTCTTT.

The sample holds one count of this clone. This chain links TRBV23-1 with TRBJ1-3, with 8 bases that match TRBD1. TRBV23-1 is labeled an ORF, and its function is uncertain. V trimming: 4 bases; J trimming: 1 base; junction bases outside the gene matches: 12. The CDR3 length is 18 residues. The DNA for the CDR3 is TGCGCCAGCAGTCCGTCTTCACAGGGGGGTAAGTCTGGAAACACCATATATTTT. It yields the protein CASSPSSQGGKSGNTIYF.

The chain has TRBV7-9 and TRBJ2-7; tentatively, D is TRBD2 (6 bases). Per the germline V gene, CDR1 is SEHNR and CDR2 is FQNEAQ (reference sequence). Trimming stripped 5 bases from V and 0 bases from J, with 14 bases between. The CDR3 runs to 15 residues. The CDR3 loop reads CASSPQRVSSYEQYF. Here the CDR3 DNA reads TGTGCCAGCAGCCCCCAGCGGGTGAGCTCCTACGAGCAGTACTTC.

The chain's CDR3 is CASSIFHTGTGDQETQYF. CDR3 DNA sequence: TGTGCCAGTAGTATTTTCCACACCGGGACAGGGGATCAAGAGACCCAGTACTTC. The rearrangement joins TRBV19 to TRBJ2-5; TRBD1 matches 10 bases. The CDR3 is 18 amino acids. CDR1 and CDR2 from the germline V gene are LNHDA and SQIVND (reference sequence). V lost 3 bases and J lost 2; bases outside the gene matches: 12.

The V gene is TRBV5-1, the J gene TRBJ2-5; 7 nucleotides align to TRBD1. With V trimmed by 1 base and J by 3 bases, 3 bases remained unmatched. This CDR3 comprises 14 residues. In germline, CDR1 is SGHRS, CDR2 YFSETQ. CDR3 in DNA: TGCGCCAGCAGCTTGTGGGACAGTGAAGAGACCCAGTACTTC. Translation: CASSLWDSEETQYF.

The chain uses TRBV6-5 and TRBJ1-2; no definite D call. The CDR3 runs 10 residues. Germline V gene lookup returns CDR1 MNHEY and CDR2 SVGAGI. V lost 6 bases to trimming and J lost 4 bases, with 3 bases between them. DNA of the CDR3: TGTGCCAGCAGCTCCTATGGCTACACCTTC. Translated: CASSSYGYTF.

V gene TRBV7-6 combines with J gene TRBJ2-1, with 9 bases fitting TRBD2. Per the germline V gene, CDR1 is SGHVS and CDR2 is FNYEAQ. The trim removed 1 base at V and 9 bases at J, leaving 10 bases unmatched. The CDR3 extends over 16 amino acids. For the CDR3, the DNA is TGTGCCAGCAGCTTAGATTTTGGGCTAGCGGGAAGTGAGCAGTTCTTC. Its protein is CASSLDFGLAGSEQFF.

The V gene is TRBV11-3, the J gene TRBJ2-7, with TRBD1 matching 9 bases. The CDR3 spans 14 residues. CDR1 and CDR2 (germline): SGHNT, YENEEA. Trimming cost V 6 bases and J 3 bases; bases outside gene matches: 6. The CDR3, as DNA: TGTGCCAGCAGAACGCCGGGACAGGGCTACGAGCAGTACTTC. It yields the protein CASRTPGQGYEQYF.

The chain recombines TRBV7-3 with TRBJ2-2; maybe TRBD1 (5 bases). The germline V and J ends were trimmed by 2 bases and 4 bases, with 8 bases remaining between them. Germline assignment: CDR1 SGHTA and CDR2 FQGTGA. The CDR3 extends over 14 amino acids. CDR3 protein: CASSLFRATGELFF. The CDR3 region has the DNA TGTGCCAGCAGCTTATTCAGGGCCACCGGGGAGCTGTTTTTT.

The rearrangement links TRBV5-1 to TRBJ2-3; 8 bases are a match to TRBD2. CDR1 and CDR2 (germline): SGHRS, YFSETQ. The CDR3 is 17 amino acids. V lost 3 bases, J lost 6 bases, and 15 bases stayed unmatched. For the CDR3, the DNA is TGCGCCAGCAGCTCATACGAGCGGGGGACCTTTCGGGATACGCAGTATTTT. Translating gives CASSSYERGTFRDTQYF.

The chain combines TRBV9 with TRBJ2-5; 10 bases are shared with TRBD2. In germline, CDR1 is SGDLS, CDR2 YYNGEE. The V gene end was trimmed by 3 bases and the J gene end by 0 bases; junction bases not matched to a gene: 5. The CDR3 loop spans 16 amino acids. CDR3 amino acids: CASSAERGGYQETQYF. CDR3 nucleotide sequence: TGTGCCAGCAGCGCCGAGCGGGGGGGGTACCAAGAGACCCAGTACTTC.

The CDR3 nucleotides read TGTGCCAGCTCACCACCGTCCCAGGGACAAGAGACCCAGTACTTC. This codes for CASSPPSQGQETQYF. The chain links TRBV18 to TRBJ2-5; weak D call: TRBD1 (5 bases). Trimming cost V 0 bases and J 2 bases, with 10 bases left between them. CDR3 size: 15 residues. Germline V CDR1 and CDR2: KGHSH, LQKENI.

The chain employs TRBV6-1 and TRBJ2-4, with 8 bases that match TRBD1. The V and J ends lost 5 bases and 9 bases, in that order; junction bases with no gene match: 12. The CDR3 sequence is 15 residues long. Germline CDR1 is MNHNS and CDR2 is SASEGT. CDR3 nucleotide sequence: TGTGCCAGCAGTTCTACGACAGGGGATTATAGCATTCAGTACTTC. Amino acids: CASSSTTGDYSIQYF.

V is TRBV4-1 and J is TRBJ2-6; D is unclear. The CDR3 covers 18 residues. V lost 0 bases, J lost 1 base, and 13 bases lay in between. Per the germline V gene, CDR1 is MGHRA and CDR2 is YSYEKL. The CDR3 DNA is TGCGCCAGCAGCCAAGACCGGCTTCGAGGATCTGGGGCCAACGTCCTGACTTTC. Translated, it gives CASSQDRLRGSGANVLTF.

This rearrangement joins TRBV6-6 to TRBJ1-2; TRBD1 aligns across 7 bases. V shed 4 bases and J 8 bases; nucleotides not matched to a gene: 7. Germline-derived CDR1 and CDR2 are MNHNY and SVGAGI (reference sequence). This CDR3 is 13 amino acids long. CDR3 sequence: CASSSPGTAGYTF. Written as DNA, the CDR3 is TGTGCCAGCAGTTCGCCAGGGACAGCGGGCTACACCTTC.

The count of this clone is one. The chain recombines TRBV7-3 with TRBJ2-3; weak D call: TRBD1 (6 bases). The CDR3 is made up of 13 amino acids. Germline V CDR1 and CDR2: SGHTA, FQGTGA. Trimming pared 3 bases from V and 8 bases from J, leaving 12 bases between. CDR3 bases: TGTGCCAGCAGCTTTGACCGCAGGGGTACGCAGTATTTT. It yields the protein CASSFDRRGTQYF.

The CDR3 nucleotides read TGCAGCGTTGGGACGGGGGGGGCGCAGCCCCAGCATTTT. Residues: CSVGTGGAQPQHF. The chain joins TRBV29-1 to TRBJ1-5; tentative D call: TRBD1 (6 bases). Germline loops: CDR1 SQVTM, CDR2 ANQGSEA. The CDR3 sequence is 13 residues long. V lost 4 bases, J lost 7 bases, and 14 bases lay in between.

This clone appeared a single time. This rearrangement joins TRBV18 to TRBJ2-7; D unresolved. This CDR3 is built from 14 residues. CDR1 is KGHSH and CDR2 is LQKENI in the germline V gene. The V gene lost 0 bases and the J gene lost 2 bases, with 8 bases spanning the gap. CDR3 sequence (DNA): TGTGCCAGCTCACCACCTGGCAGAACCTACGAGCAGTACTTC. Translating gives CASSPPGRTYEQYF.

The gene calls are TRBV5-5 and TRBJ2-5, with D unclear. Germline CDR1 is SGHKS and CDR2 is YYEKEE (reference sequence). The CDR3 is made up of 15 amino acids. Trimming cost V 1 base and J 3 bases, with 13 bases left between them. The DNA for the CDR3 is TGTGCCAGCAGCTTGAGGCCGTCTCGCGAAGAGACCCAGTACTTC. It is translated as CASSLRPSREETQYF. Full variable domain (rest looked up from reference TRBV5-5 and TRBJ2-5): DAGVTQSPTHLIKTRGQQVTLRCSPISGHKSVSWYQQVLGQGPQFIFQYYEKEERGRGNFPDRFSARQFPNYSSELNVNALLLGDSALYLCASSLRPSREETQYFGPGTRLLVL.

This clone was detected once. The CDR3 loop reads CASSPPLGPSLPQPQHF. The CDR3 region has the DNA TGTGCCAGCAGCCCACCCCTTGGGCCCTCTTTACCTCAGCCCCAGCATTTT. The chain uses TRBV5-6 and TRBJ1-5; D is unclear. The CDR3 consists of 17 residues. With 4 bases removed from V and 6 bases from J, the gap between germline ends came to 23 bases. Germline V gene lookup returns CDR1 SGHDT and CDR2 YYEEEE.

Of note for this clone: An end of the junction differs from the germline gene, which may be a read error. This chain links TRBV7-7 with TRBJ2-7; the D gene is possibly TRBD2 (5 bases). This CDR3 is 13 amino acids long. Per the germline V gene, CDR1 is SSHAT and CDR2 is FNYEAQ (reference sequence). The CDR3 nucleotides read TGTGCTAGCAGCTTTCGGGGATCCTACGAGCAGTACTTC. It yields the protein CASSFRGSYEQYF.

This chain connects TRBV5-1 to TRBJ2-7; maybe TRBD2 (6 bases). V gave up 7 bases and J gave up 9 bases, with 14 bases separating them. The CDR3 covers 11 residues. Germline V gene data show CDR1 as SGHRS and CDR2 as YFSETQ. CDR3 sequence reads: CASSPGVVQYF. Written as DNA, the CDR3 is TGCGCCAGCTCCCCGGGGGTTGTGCAGTACTTC.

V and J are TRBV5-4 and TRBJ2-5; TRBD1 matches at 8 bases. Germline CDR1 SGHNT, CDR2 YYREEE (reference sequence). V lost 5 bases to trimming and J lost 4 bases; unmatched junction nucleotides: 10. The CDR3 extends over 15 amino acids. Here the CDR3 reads CASRRTGTVGETQYF. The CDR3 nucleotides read TGTGCCAGCAGAAGGACAGGGACTGTGGGAGAGACCCAGTACTTC.

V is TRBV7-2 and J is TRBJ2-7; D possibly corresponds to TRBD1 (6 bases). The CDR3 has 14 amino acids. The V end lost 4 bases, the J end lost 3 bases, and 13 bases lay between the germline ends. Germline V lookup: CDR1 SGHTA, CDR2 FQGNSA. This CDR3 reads CASSSSGGFYEQYF. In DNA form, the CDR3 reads TGTGCCAGCAGCTCCTCTGGGGGCTTCTACGAGCAGTACTTC.

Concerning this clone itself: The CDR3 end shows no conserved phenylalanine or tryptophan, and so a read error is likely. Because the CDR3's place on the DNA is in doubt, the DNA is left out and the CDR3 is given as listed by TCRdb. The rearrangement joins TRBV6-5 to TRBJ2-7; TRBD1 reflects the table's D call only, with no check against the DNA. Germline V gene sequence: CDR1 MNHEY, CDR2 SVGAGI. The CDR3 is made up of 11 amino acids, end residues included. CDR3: CASSQGQGVVL.

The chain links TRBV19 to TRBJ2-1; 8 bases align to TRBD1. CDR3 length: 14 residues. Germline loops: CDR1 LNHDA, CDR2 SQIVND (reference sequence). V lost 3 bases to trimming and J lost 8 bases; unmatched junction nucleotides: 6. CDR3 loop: CASSIKTGGYEQFF. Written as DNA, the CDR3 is TGTGCCAGTAGTATTAAAACAGGGGGGTATGAGCAGTTCTTC. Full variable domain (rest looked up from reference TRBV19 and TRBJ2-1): DGGITQSPKYLFRKEGQNVTLSCEQNLNHDAMYWYRQDPGQGLRLIYYSQIVNDFQKGDIAEGYSVSREKKESFPLTVTSAQKNPTAFYLCASSIKTGGYEQFFGPGTRLTVL.

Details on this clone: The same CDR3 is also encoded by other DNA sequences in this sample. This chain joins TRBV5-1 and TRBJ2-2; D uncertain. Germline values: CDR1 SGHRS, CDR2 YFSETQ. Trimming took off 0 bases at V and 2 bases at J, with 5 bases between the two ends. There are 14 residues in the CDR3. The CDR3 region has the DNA TGCGCCAGCAGCTTGGGAGCAAACACCGGGGAGCTGTTTTTT. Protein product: CASSLGANTGELFF.